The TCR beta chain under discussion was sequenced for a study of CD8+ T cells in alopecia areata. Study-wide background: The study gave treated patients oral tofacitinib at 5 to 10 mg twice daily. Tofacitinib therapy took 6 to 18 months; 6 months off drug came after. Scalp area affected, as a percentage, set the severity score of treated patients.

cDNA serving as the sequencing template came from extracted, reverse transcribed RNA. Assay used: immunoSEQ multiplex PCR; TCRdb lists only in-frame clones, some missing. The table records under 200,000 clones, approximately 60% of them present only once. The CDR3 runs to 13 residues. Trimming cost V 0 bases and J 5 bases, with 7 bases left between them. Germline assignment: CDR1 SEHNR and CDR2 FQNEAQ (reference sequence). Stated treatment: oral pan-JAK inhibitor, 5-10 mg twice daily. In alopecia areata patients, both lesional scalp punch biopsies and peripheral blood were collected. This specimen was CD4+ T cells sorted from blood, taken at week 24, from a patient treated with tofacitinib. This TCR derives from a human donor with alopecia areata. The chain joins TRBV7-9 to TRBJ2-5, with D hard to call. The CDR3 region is CASSLAGLETQYF. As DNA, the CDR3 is TGTGCCAGCAGCTTAGCAGGTTTGGAGACCCAGTACTTC.